This T cell receptor (beta chain) was sequenced for a study of blood T cell repertoires in COVID-19. This clone was seen a handful of times. Clones were sequenced by immunoSEQ multiplex PCR, and TCRdb holds only the in-frame ones, with some missing. This sample yields about 100,000 clones, of which over 80% are seen a single time; around 15% belongs to the top ten. Germline loops: CDR1 MDHEN, CDR2 SYDVKM. The CDR3 totals 16 residues. With 7 bases clipped from V and 7 bases from J, the junction kept 14 bases outside the gene matches. Sample: peripheral blood. The TCR originated in a middle-aged man with active or convalescent COVID-19. The J gene is TRBJ2-2, the V gene TRBV28; 8 positions match TRBD1. The CDR3 DNA sequence: TGTGCCAGCACCTTGAACCCCGCAGGGGGCTTCGGGGAGCTGTTTTTT. Protein product: CASTLNPAGGFGELFF.